This paragraph covers one T cell receptor (beta chain) sequence. Its antigen is not identified. The junction departs from the called germline gene at one end, perhaps through a read error. The sample carries other DNA sequences with the same CDR3. Use of 60 Vbeta and 13 Jbeta primers characterized the PCR. The protocol was immunoSEQ multiplex PCR, while the TCRdb copy is restricted to in-frame clones and leaves out a portion. Among 150,000 to 200,000 clones listed, 86% were seen once. These data are taken from a study of cytomegalovirus exposure and HLA in healthy donors. General study results and limits: A later analysis appeared to link common viral pathogens to several of the most significant clusters. Immune exposure information comprised only CMV serostatus. TCR beta chains numbering more than 150 were designated cytomegalovirus-associated.

The CDR3 has 13 residues. CDR1 and CDR2 (germline): SNHLY, FYNNEI. This rearrangement joins TRBV2 to TRBJ1-1; no firm D call. Sequencing was performed on PBMCs. This sequence was found in a woman aged 18-29 years in good health and CMV-seronegative. The CDR3 coding sequence is TGTGCCAGCAGTAGAGGGTATTCCACTGAAGCCTTCTTT. This gives the protein CASSRGYSTEAFF. Complete variable domain (other parts from reference TRBV2 and TRBJ1-1): EPEVTQTPSHQVTQMGQEVILRCVPISNHLYFYWYRQILGQKVEFLVSFYNNEISEKSEIFDDQFSVERPDGSNFTLKIRSTKLEDSAMYFCASSRGYSTEAFFGQGTRLTVV.